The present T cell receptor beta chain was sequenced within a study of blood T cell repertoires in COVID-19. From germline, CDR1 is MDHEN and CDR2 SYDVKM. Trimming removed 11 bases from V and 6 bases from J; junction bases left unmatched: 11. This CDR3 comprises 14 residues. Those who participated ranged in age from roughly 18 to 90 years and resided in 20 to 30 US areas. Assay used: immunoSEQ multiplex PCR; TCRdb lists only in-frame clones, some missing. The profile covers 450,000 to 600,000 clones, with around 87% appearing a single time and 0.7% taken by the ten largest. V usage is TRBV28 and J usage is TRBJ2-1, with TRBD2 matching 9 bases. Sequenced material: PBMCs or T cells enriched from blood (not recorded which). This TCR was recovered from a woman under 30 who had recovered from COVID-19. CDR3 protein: CASGGTSFGNEQFF. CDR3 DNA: TGTGCCTCGGGAGGGACTAGCTTCGGCAATGAGCAGTTCTTC.